The 14 T cell receptor beta chains given below trace back to one sample, sequenced in a study of CD8+ T cells in alopecia areata. cDNA prepared by RNA extraction and subsequent reverse transcription served as the template for sequencing. Measured with immunoSEQ multiplex PCR; TCRdb has only the in-frame clones, and not every one. The sample has about 150,000 clones, over 70% seen once. Source: CD8+ T cells sorted from blood, taken at week 0. The receptor set was obtained from a human donor with alopecia areata.

This rearrangement joins TRBV7-6 to TRBJ2-3, with 9 positions matching TRBD1. There are 14 residues in the CDR3. Germline CDR1 reads SGHVS; CDR2 reads FNYEAQ. V lost 5 bases, J lost 4 bases, and 4 bases stayed unmatched. CDR3 nucleotides: TGTGCCAGCAGCCCTTGGACAGGGGCAGATACGCAGTATTTT. This sequence encodes CASSPWTGADTQYF. The full variable domain, completed using reference TRBV7-6 and TRBJ2-3, is GAGVSQSPRYKVTKRGQDVALRCDPISGHVSLYWYRQALGQGPEFLTYFNYEAQQDKSGLPNDRFSAERPEGSISTLTIQRTEQRDSAMYRCASSPWTGADTQYFGPGTRLTVL.

The V call is TRBV5-1, the J call TRBJ2-7; D possibly matches TRBD1 or TRBD2 (6 bases each). Germline loops: CDR1 SGHRS, CDR2 YFSETQ. This CDR3 region has 15 residues. Trimming took off 7 bases at V and 0 bases at J, with 17 bases between the two ends. The CDR3 coding sequence is TGCGCCAGCCAGGAGGGGGACACGAACTCCTACGAGCAGTACTTC. Its protein product is CASQEGDTNSYEQYF.

In its sample, this clone was seen a few times. This chain connects TRBV25-1 to TRBJ2-1; D gene uncertain. This CDR3 is built from 10 residues. Germline lookup yields CDR1 MGHDK and CDR2 SYGVNS. V was shortened by 5 bases and J by 7 bases, with 3 bases between the two germline ends. The CDR3 DNA is TGTGCCAGCAGTACAAATGAGCAGTTCTTC. Protein product: CASSTNEQFF. Variable domain in full (rest from reference TRBV25-1 and TRBJ2-1): EADIYQTPRYLVIGTGKKITLECSQTMGHDKMYWYQQDPGMELHLIHYSYGVNSTEKGDLSSESTVSRIRTEHFPLTLESARPSHTSQYLCASSTNEQFFGPGTRLTVL.

The genes are TRBV29-1 and TRBJ2-7; weak D call: TRBD1 (7 bases). This CDR3 is built from 15 residues. CDR1 and CDR2 from the germline V gene are SQVTM and ANQGSEA. The ends were cut back, 0 bases at V and 6 bases at J, with 18 bases in the middle. This CDR3 is CSVEEEGRGYFEQYF. The CDR3 nucleotides read TGCAGCGTTGAAGAGGAGGGCAGGGGGTATTTCGAGCAGTACTTC.

The chain has TRBV5-4 and TRBJ2-7; 11 bases line up with TRBD1. The CDR3 sequence is 16 residues long. The J segment lost 4 bases and the V segment lost 2 bases, leaving 8 bases of the junction unmatched. Germline V gene lookup returns CDR1 SGHNT and CDR2 YYREEE (reference sequence). DNA of the CDR3: TGTGCCAGCAGCTTTTTATACGGACAGGGGGCATACGAGCAGTACTTC. Its protein product is CASSFLYGQGAYEQYF.

This clone occurred a few times. The chain uses TRBV7-3 and TRBJ2-7; 9 positions agree with TRBD2. The CDR3 sequence is 19 residues long. Per the germline V gene, CDR1 is SGHTA and CDR2 is FQGTGA. After removal of 4 bases from V and 2 bases from J, the junction contained 18 bases not matched to a gene. CDR3: CASSSSLLAGIARPYEQYF. CDR3 bases: TGTGCCAGCAGCTCAAGTCTTCTAGCGGGGATTGCACGACCCTACGAGCAGTACTTC.

CDR3 residues: CASSLPGGRAWEQYF. The DNA for the CDR3 is TGTGCCAGCAGTTTGCCCGGCGGGAGGGCCTGGGAGCAGTACTTC. V usage is TRBV27 and J usage is TRBJ2-7, with 9 bases lining up with TRBD2. Germline CDR1 and CDR2: MNHEY and SMNVEV (reference sequence). This CDR3 is 15 amino acids long. Trimming cost V 3 bases and J 7 bases; bases outside gene matches: 10.

V and J are TRBV2 and TRBJ2-5; D is perhaps TRBD1 (6 bases). CDR1 is SNHLY, CDR2 FYNNEI, per germline. The CDR3 runs 15 residues. V lost 1 base to trimming and J lost 2 bases, with 11 bases between them. The CDR3 reads CASSEDRVAQETQYF. In nucleotides, the CDR3 is TGTGCCAGCAGTGAAGACAGGGTAGCACAAGAGACCCAGTACTTC.

CDR3 residues: CASSLRTEVGKQYF. DNA of the CDR3: TGTGCCAGCAGCCTTCGGACGGAAGTAGGCAAGCAGTACTTC. V gene TRBV14 combines with J gene TRBJ2-7, with D uncertain. CDR1 is SGHDN and CDR2 is FVKESK in the germline V gene. V was cut by 4 bases and J by 8 bases, with 18 bases left in between. CDR3 length equals 14 residues.

The V and J genes are TRBV7-9 and TRBJ1-5; D may be TRBD1 (5 bases). CDR3 size: 12 residues. CDR1 SEHNR and CDR2 FQNEAQ come from the germline V gene (reference sequence). V was shortened by 4 bases and J by 7 bases, with 8 bases between the two germline ends. CDR3 residues: CASSYWDQPQHF. In nucleotides, the CDR3 is TGTGCCAGCAGCTATTGGGACCAGCCCCAGCATTTT.

The chain combines TRBV14 with TRBJ2-7; 7 bases fit TRBD1. Trimming cost V 4 bases and J 3 bases; bases outside gene matches: 9. The length of the CDR3 is 15 residues. Germline V gives CDR1 SGHDN, CDR2 FVKESK. Here the CDR3 DNA reads TGTGCCAGCAGCCTCCGGGACAGTTTCATCTACGAGCAGTACTTC. It yields the protein CASSLRDSFIYEQYF.

The V call is TRBV9, the J call TRBJ2-1, with 14 bases fitting TRBD2. There are 15 residues in the CDR3. V lost 4 bases and J lost 6; bases outside the gene matches: 3. Germline V gives CDR1 SGDLS, CDR2 YYNGEE. Written as DNA, the CDR3 is TGTGCCAGCAGCCCCGGGACTAGCGGGGGCAATGAGCAGTTCTTC. Its protein is CASSPGTSGGNEQFF.

V is TRBV6-1 and J is TRBJ2-1; maybe TRBD2 (5 bases). The V end lost 6 bases, the J end lost 2 bases, and 20 bases lay between the germline ends. Germline values: CDR1 MNHNS, CDR2 SASEGT. This CDR3 has 17 residues. As DNA, the CDR3 is TGTGCCAGCAGGGAAAACCCCAGCGGATCGCCCTACAATGAGCAGTTCTTC. This encodes CASRENPSGSPYNEQFF.

The chain carries TRBV11-2 and TRBJ2-2; D is undetermined. CDR1 and CDR2 from the germline V gene are SGHAT and FQNNGV. V was cut by 5 bases and J by 0 bases, with 13 bases left in between. The CDR3 has 16 residues. CDR3 sequence: CASSQVRAANTGELFF. The CDR3 DNA reads as TGTGCCAGCAGCCAAGTCCGGGCAGCGAACACCGGGGAGCTGTTTTTT.